The 29 T cell receptor beta chains reported below all come from one sample, sequenced in a study of T cells in Graves' hyperthyroidism and ophthalmopathy. TCR beta CDR3 region amplification was performed from RNA transcripts. An initial round of RT-PCR targeting the TCR CDR3 relied on the HTBI primer set. TCRdb reprocessed the multiplex PCR reads via MiXCR and lists one record per CDR3 protein. The sample carries 490,000 or so distinct CDR3 sequences, about 16% recorded once. The sequencing sample was made of blood. These receptor sequences come from a woman younger than 45 with Graves' ophthalmopathy.

This clonotype was found many times. Its ends do not fully match the called genes, so a read error is possible. The genes are TRBV12-3 or TRBV12-4 and TRBJ2-7; D gene uncertain. The length of the CDR3 is 11 residues. CDR3 DNA: TGCGCCAGCAGCTTGGTGGACGAGCAGTACTTC. As protein: CASSLVDEQYF.

This clonotype was counted at least ten times. The J gene is TRBJ1-1, the V gene TRBV12-3 or TRBV12-4, with unresolved D. The CDR3 extends over 13 amino acids. Trimming took off 6 bases at V and 3 bases at J, with 11 bases between the two ends. The CDR3 DNA sequence: TGTGCCAGCAGCTCAGCATTCTACACTGAAGCTTTCTTT. Encoded protein: CASSSAFYTEAFF.

This clonotype was detected ten times or more. The chain combines TRBV2 with TRBJ1-1; perhaps TRBD1 as D (6 bases). V was shortened by 6 bases and J by 7 bases, with 9 bases between the two germline ends. The CDR3 totals 11 residues. Looked up from germline, CDR1 is SNHLY and CDR2 is FYNNEI. CDR3 coding DNA: TGTGCCAGCAGGGACAGAGTTGAAGCTTTCTTT. Translation gives CASRDRVEAFF.

There are a few counts of this clonotype. This chain uses TRBV29-1 with TRBJ1-4; D is perhaps TRBD1 (6 bases). The ends were cut back, 6 bases at V and 12 bases at J, with 23 bases in the middle. This CDR3 spans 14 amino acids. From germline, CDR1 is SQVTM and CDR2 ANQGSEA. The CDR3 nucleotides read TGCAGCGTCGACAGGCTAGTGGCCTCGAAACAACTGTTTTTT. This translates into CSVDRLVASKQLFF.

Ten or more counts support this clonotype. The chain links TRBV2 to TRBJ2-3; TRBD2 agrees at 7 bases. J lost 0 bases, V lost 0 bases, and 9 bases had no gene match. CDR3 length equals 18 residues. The germline V gene has CDR1 SNHLY and CDR2 FYNNEI. CDR3 nucleotide sequence: TGTGCCAGCAGTGAAGCCCCACTGCTAGCGGAGAGCACAGATACGCAGTATTTT. Protein product: CASSEAPLLAESTDTQYF.

There are many counts of this clonotype. The chain links TRBV2 to TRBJ2-3; TRBD2 is a possible D gene (5 bases). V was shortened by 7 bases and J by 6 bases, with 17 bases between the two germline ends. This CDR3 is 14 amino acids long. The germline gives CDR1 SNHLY, CDR2 FYNNEI. CDR3 sequence (DNA): TGTGCCAGCACCCGCGGCCGGGGTGGGGATACGCAGTATTTT. Its translation is CASTRGRGGDTQYF.

Ten or more counts support this clonotype. This rearrangement joins TRBV24-1 to TRBJ2-1; tentative D call: TRBD2 (5 bases). The CDR3 is made up of 16 amino acids. Germline V lookup: CDR1 KGHDR, CDR2 SFDVKD. Trimming removed 6 bases from V and 0 bases from J, with 14 bases in between. DNA of the CDR3: TGTGCCACCAGTATTACGACGGGAAGCTCCTACAATGAGCAGTTCTTC. Protein sequence: CATSITTGSSYNEQFF.

This clonotype was recorded many times. The V and J genes are TRBV6-2 or TRBV6-3 and TRBJ1-1, with TRBD1 identical over 7 bases. CDR1 and CDR2 (germline): MNHEY, SVGEGT. The V and J ends lost 0 bases and 4 bases, in that order; junction bases with no gene match: 2. This CDR3 has 14 amino acids. The CDR3, as DNA: TGTGCCAGCAGTTACTCGACAGGGCTCACTGAAGCTTTCTTT. Translated: CASSYSTGLTEAFF.

This clonotype was seen more than once but under ten times. The V gene is TRBV28, the J gene TRBJ1-1, with a tentative D call TRBD1 (6 bases). This CDR3 has 11 amino acids. V was clipped by 1 base and J by 12 bases, with 9 bases between them. Germline V gene lookup returns CDR1 MDHEN and CDR2 SYDVKM. The CDR3 nucleotides read TGTGCCAGCAGTTTATTGGGGGGCCCTTTCTTT. The encoded protein is CASSLLGGPFF.

This clonotype has a handful of counts. The chain joins TRBV6-5 to TRBJ2-4; D is unresolved. The length of the CDR3 is 14 residues. V gave up 0 bases and J gave up 6 bases, with 9 bases separating them. Germline-derived CDR1 and CDR2 are MNHEY and SVGAGI. This CDR3 is CASSYSSGINIQYF. DNA of the CDR3: TGTGCCAGCAGTTACTCGAGTGGGATAAACATTCAGTACTTC.

This clonotype was detected ten times or more. The V gene is TRBV12-3 or TRBV12-4, the J gene TRBJ2-3; 10 bases match TRBD1. The CDR3 has 14 residues. V shed 7 bases and J 5 bases; nucleotides not matched to a gene: 6. As DNA, the CDR3 is TGTGCCAGCACTAGGGACAGGGGACAAGATACGCAGTATTTT. As protein: CASTRDRGQDTQYF.

This clonotype came up many times. The genes are TRBV20-1 and TRBJ2-7, with 11 bases lining up with TRBD2. Per germline, CDR1 DFQATT and CDR2 SNEGSKA (reference sequence). V trimming: 0 bases; J trimming: 3 bases; junction bases outside the gene matches: 4. This CDR3 has 15 amino acids. The CDR3 region is CSARDPLAGDYEQYF. The CDR3 nucleotides read TGCAGTGCTAGAGACCCACTAGCGGGAGACTACGAGCAGTACTTC.

As for this clonotype: Mismatch with germline at one junction end may stem from a read error. This chain uses TRBV12-3 or TRBV12-4 with TRBJ1-1; D is unclear. CDR3 size: 15 residues. CDR3 bases: TGTGCCAGCAGTTTAGAACCGAAGGGCCGGACTGAAACTTTCTTT. This gives the protein CASSLEPKGRTETFF.

A note on this clonotype: The junction departs from germline at one end; a sequencing error may be responsible. The genes are TRBV10-3 and TRBJ2-2, with TRBD2 as a possible D gene (6 bases). Germline CDR1 reads ENHRY; CDR2 reads SYGVKD. There are 16 residues in the CDR3. CDR3 in DNA: TGCGCCATCAGTGATCGGGAGCGGACCATCACCGGGGAGCTGTTTTTT. Translation gives CAISDRERTITGELFF.

The J gene is TRBJ1-5, the V gene TRBV28, with 7 bases matching TRBD1. CDR1 is MDHEN, CDR2 SYDVKM, per germline. The V segment lost 4 bases and the J segment 5 bases; nucleotides outside the gene matches: 14. The CDR3 spans 17 residues. The CDR3 DNA sequence: TGTGCCAGCAGTTCGAACAGACTACAGGGGATGCATCAGCCCCAGCATTTT. This encodes CASSSNRLQGMHQPQHF.

This clonotype came up many times. V and J are TRBV5-1 and TRBJ2-7; D ambiguous. Germline V gene data show CDR1 as SGHRS and CDR2 as YFSETQ. The ends were cut back, 0 bases at V and 8 bases at J, with 12 bases in the middle. This CDR3 region has 13 residues. The CDR3, as DNA: TGCGCCAGCAGCTTGGGTATGGCGGATAAGCAGTACTTC. This gives the protein CASSLGMADKQYF.

This clonotype was found a few times. The chain recombines TRBV7-9 with TRBJ1-1; D remains unclear. V dropped 10 bases and J dropped 6 bases, with 15 bases sitting between them. Germline V gene data show CDR1 as SEHNR and CDR2 as FQNEAQ (reference sequence). The CDR3 consists of 12 residues. This chain's CDR3 is CATAPGSAEAFF. The CDR3 DNA reads as TGTGCCACCGCTCCCGGGAGTGCTGAAGCTTTCTTT.

The J gene is TRBJ1-5, the V gene TRBV20-1; weak D call: TRBD1 (6 bases). Deletions cut 6 bases from V and 2 bases from J, with 11 bases between. The CDR3 contains 13 residues. The germline gives CDR1 DFQATT, CDR2 SNEGSKA (reference sequence). The DNA of the CDR3 is TGCAGTGCACAGGGATCGGGCAATCAGCCCCAGCATTTT. Protein sequence: CSAQGSGNQPQHF.

This clonotype has a handful of counts. The chain uses TRBV6-1 and TRBJ1-5, with a tentative D call TRBD1 (5 bases). Per germline, CDR1 MNHNS and CDR2 SASEGT. The V end lost 5 bases, the J end lost 1 base, and 12 bases lay between the germline ends. The CDR3 is made up of 15 amino acids. This CDR3 reads CASSPTEISNQPQHF. The DNA for the CDR3 is TGTGCCAGCAGTCCGACAGAGATCAGCAATCAGCCCCAGCATTTT.

This chain uses TRBV29-1 with TRBJ2-3; D not certain. This CDR3 region has 11 residues. CDR1 is SQVTM and CDR2 is ANQGSEA in the germline V gene. V lost 4 bases, J lost 4 bases, and 6 bases lay in between. The CDR3 bases are TGCAGCGTTGCCATCCCAGATACGCAGTATTTT. Encoded protein: CSVAIPDTQYF.

The sample holds a few counts of this clonotype. The J gene is TRBJ2-7, the V gene TRBV6-2 or TRBV6-3; D assignment may be TRBD1 or TRBD2 (6 bases each). With 9 bases removed from V and 2 bases from J, the gap between germline ends came to 11 bases. Germline CDR1 is MNHEY and CDR2 is SVGEGT. CDR3 length: 12 amino acids. CDR3 nucleotide sequence: TGTGCCAGGGGGGGCGAGACCTACGAGCAGTACTTC. This translates into CARGGETYEQYF.

The chain is built from TRBV24-1 and TRBJ2-7; no clear D gene. The CDR3 length is 13 residues. V lost 4 bases, J lost 6 bases, and 12 bases lay in between. CDR1 and CDR2 from the germline V gene are KGHDR and SFDVKD. In DNA, the CDR3 is TGTGCCACCAGTGAGTTTAGGAGTTCCGAGCAGTACTTC. As protein: CATSEFRSSEQYF.

In the case of this clonotype: This clone may be a read error of a much larger clone one base away. The chain joins TRBV6-2 or TRBV6-3 to TRBJ2-5, with D maybe TRBD1 (6 bases). With 2 bases removed from V and 3 bases from J, the gap between germline ends came to 13 bases. This CDR3 spans 15 amino acids. Germline V gene lookup returns CDR1 MNHEY and CDR2 SVGEGT. CDR3 residues: CASSYPRDKKETQYF. The CDR3 region has the DNA TGTGCCAGCAGTTACCCCAGGGACAAGAAAGAGACCCAGTACTTC.

This clonotype was counted ten times or more. The rearrangement uses TRBV7-3 and TRBJ2-2, with D perhaps TRBD2 (5 bases). Trimming shortened V by 4 bases and J by 4 bases, and 7 bases separated the two germline ends. From germline, CDR1 is SGHTA and CDR2 FQGTGA. The CDR3 has 13 residues. The CDR3 DNA reads as TGTGCCAGCAGCTGGACTGCCACCGGGGAGCTGTTTTTT. It encodes CASSWTATGELFF.

This clonotype appeared a few times. The gene calls are TRBV24-1 and TRBJ2-2; 7 nucleotides align to TRBD1. CDR3 length: 17 residues. The V gene's germline CDR1 is KGHDR and CDR2 SFDVKD. The trim removed 0 bases at V and 4 bases at J, leaving 7 bases unmatched. CDR3 in DNA: TGTGCCACCAGTGATTTGCCCGGGACAGAAAGCACCGGGGAGCTGTTTTTT. Translation gives CATSDLPGTESTGELFF.

This clonotype was found a few times. The rearrangement joins TRBV6-2 or TRBV6-3 to TRBJ2-2; a weak D match, TRBD2 (5 bases). CDR1 is MNHEY and CDR2 is SVGEGT in the germline V gene. Deletions cut 7 bases from V and 1 base from J, with 16 bases between. There are 16 residues in the CDR3. The chain's CDR3 is CASTSADYVNTGELFF. DNA for the CDR3: TGTGCCAGCACGAGCGCAGACTATGTGAACACCGGGGAGCTGTTTTTT.

The chain carries TRBV12-3 or TRBV12-4 and TRBJ1-3; 10 positions match TRBD1. The length of the CDR3 is 15 residues. The V and J ends lost 4 bases and 3 bases, in that order; junction bases with no gene match: 3. The chain's CDR3 is CASSSTGGLGNTIYF. The CDR3 DNA reads TGTGCCAGCAGTTCGACAGGGGGCCTTGGAAACACCATATATTTT.

Many counts were recorded for this clonotype. The CDR3 is CASSLEGSQQETQYF. CDR3 sequence (DNA): TGTGCCAGCAGCTTAGAGGGGTCTCAGCAAGAGACCCAGTACTTC. The chain has TRBV5-8 and TRBJ2-5; either TRBD1 or TRBD2 may fit D (5 bases each). Trimming took 2 bases from V and 2 from J, leaving 13 bases between them. From germline, CDR1 is SGHTS and CDR2 YDEGEE. The CDR3 runs to 15 residues.

At least ten counts were recorded for this clonotype. The V gene is TRBV20-1, the J gene TRBJ2-1; TRBD2 matches at 8 bases. The CDR3 extends over 17 amino acids. The germline V gene encodes CDR1 DFQATT and CDR2 SNEGSKA (reference sequence). Germline trimming cut 0 bases from V and 7 bases from J; bases unmatched to any gene: 14. The CDR3 region has the DNA TGCAGTGCTAGAGATCCGACTAGCGCGCTTAGTACAAATGAGCAGTTCTTC. It specifies CSARDPTSALSTNEQFF.